These 14 T cell receptor beta chains originate from one sample sequenced in a study of tumor-infiltrating lymphocytes in localized non-small cell lung cancer. Method: immunoSEQ multiplex PCR; TCRdb's copy keeps in-frame clones and lacks some. Of about 16,000 clones listed, roughly three quarters are singletons. The sample consisted of lung tumor tissue. The receptor source for this set is a human donor with non-small cell lung cancer.

The CDR3, as DNA: TGTGCCAGCAGTTTATTAGGCGGGGGGGCCCTCGAGCAGTACTTC. Encoded protein: CASSLLGGGALEQYF. This chain links TRBV28 with TRBJ2-7; 9 bases fit TRBD2. The junction had 7 bases not matched to a gene; V was cut back by 1 base and J by 6 bases. The germline V gene has CDR1 MDHEN and CDR2 SYDVKM. There are 15 residues in the CDR3. Full variable domain (outside the CDR3, taken from reference TRBV28 and TRBJ2-7): DVKVTQSSRYLVKRTGEKVFLECVQDMDHENMFWYRQDPGLGLRLIYFSYDVKMKEKGDIPEGYSVSREKKERFSLILESASTNQTSMYLCASSLLGGGALEQYFGPGTRLTVT.

J is TRBJ2-2 and V is TRBV19; a weak D match, TRBD1 (5 bases). The ends were cut back, 6 bases at V and 3 bases at J, with 8 bases in the middle. This CDR3 contains 13 residues. Germline CDR1 reads LNHDA; CDR2 reads SQIVND (reference sequence). The chain's CDR3 is CASRQAYTGELFF. CDR3 sequence (DNA): TGTGCCAGTAGACAGGCGTACACCGGGGAGCTGTTTTTT.

This clone has a handful of counts. The chain carries TRBV14 and TRBJ1-1; D is undetermined. V was clipped by 8 bases and J by 0 bases, with 10 bases between them. The CDR3 sequence is 13 residues long. Per the germline V gene, CDR1 is SGHDN and CDR2 is FVKESK. The CDR3 region is CASSQSLNTEAFF. The DNA of the CDR3 is TGTGCCAGCTCTCAATCACTGAACACTGAAGCTTTCTTT.

The chain has TRBV27 and TRBJ1-1, with D hard to call. The CDR3 runs 14 residues. Germline loops: CDR1 MNHEY, CDR2 SMNVEV (reference sequence). The ends were cut back, 2 bases at V and 2 bases at J, with 9 bases in the middle. As DNA, the CDR3 is TGTGCCAGCAGTTTAGCGGGAGTTAACACTGAAGCTTTCTTT. Translated: CASSLAGVNTEAFF.

The CDR3 region is CASSPQGAGNTIYF. The CDR3 DNA reads TGTGCCAGCTCACCGCAGGGGGCCGGAAACACCATATATTTT. The rearrangement uses TRBV18 and TRBJ1-3; 8 positions match TRBD1. Per the germline V gene, CDR1 is KGHSH and CDR2 is LQKENI. The CDR3 is 14 amino acids. Trimming took 3 bases from V and 4 from J; bases not matched to a gene: 2. Complete variable domain (other parts from reference TRBV18 and TRBJ1-3): NAGVMQNPRHLVRRRGQEARLRCSPMKGHSHVYWYRQLPEEGLKFMVYLQKENIIDESGMPKERFSAEFPKEGPSILRIQQVVRGDSAAYFCASSPQGAGNTIYFGEGSWLTVV.

This chain joins TRBV7-2 and TRBJ1-4; D possibly corresponds to TRBD1 (5 bases). CDR3 length equals 17 residues. Trimming removed 0 bases from V and 0 bases from J, with 11 bases in between. The germline gives CDR1 SGHTA, CDR2 FQGNSA. CDR3 loop: CASSLAGAAATNEKLFF. The CDR3 bases are TGTGCCAGCAGCTTAGCAGGGGCCGCGGCAACTAATGAAAAACTGTTTTTT.

This clone appeared a few times. This chain joins TRBV14 and TRBJ1-1; TRBD1 is a possible D gene (5 bases). Trimming removed 3 bases at V and 1 base at J, with 12 bases between. The CDR3 extends over 15 amino acids. CDR1 is SGHDN, CDR2 FVKESK, per germline. The CDR3, as DNA: TGTGCCAGCAGCCAGTTGGACACCCGGAACACTGAAGCTTTCTTT. Protein product: CASSQLDTRNTEAFF.

The chain joins TRBV29-1 to TRBJ1-1, with a possible D match to TRBD1 (5 bases). The CDR3 loop spans 13 amino acids. Germline V lookup: CDR1 SQVTM, CDR2 ANQGSEA. V was clipped by 6 bases and J by 2 bases, with 13 bases between them. As DNA, the CDR3 is TGCAGCGTGGTTGACAGACCAAACACTGAAGCTTTCTTT. The encoded protein is CSVVDRPNTEAFF.

This clone was counted a few times. The chain combines TRBV7-9 with TRBJ1-5; D possibly corresponds to TRBD1 (5 bases). Per the germline V gene, CDR1 is SEHNR and CDR2 is FQNEAQ (reference sequence). The CDR3 consists of 12 residues. The germline V and J ends were trimmed by 3 bases and 5 bases, with 5 bases remaining between them. For the CDR3, the DNA is TGTGCCAGCAGCTTGGGGGATCAGCCCCAGCATTTT. The encoded protein is CASSLGDQPQHF.

This clone came up once. V usage is TRBV7-9 and J usage is TRBJ2-2; 7 bases fit TRBD1. Per the germline V gene, CDR1 is SEHNR and CDR2 is FQNEAQ (reference sequence). The CDR3 has 13 amino acids. The V and J ends lost 8 bases and 6 bases, in that order; junction bases with no gene match: 6. The CDR3 nucleotides are TGTGCCAGCGCAATGACAGGGTCCGGGGAGCTGTTTTTT. Protein sequence: CASAMTGSGELFF.

This chain connects TRBV28 to TRBJ2-3; D uncertain. The CDR3 contains 14 residues. V lost 5 bases and J 0 bases, leaving 9 bases between the germline ends. Germline CDR1 reads MDHEN; CDR2 reads SYDVKM. The CDR3 DNA is TGTGCCAGCAGTGCTGGACCTAGCACAGATACGCAGTATTTT. Its protein product is CASSAGPSTDTQYF.

The chain couples TRBV19 to TRBJ2-2; the match to TRBD2 covers 16 bases. There are 18 residues in the CDR3. V shed 3 bases and J 6 bases; nucleotides not matched to a gene: 7. The germline V gene encodes CDR1 LNHDA and CDR2 SQIVND (reference sequence). DNA of the CDR3: TGTGCCAGTAGTATTGGGACTAGCGGGAGGGCCGCCCCCGGGGAGCTGTTTTTT. Protein sequence: CASSIGTSGRAAPGELFF.

The chain joins TRBV4-3 to TRBJ2-2; 10 nucleotides align to TRBD2. Per the germline V gene, CDR1 is LGHNA and CDR2 is YSLEER. The CDR3 consists of 17 residues. V lost 0 bases and J lost 3; bases outside the gene matches: 4. CDR3 sequence reads: CASSQDQRGGDTGELFF. Here the CDR3 DNA reads TGCGCCAGCAGCCAAGATCAGCGGGGGGGCGACACCGGGGAGCTGTTTTTT.

V gene TRBV5-1 combines with J gene TRBJ1-1, with a tentative D call TRBD1 (6 bases). V was shortened by 6 bases and J by 4 bases, with 19 bases between the two germline ends. Germline CDR1 reads SGHRS; CDR2 reads YFSETQ. The CDR3 spans 15 residues. This chain's CDR3 is CASTITSTGATEAFF. The CDR3 DNA follows: TGCGCCAGCACAATCACCTCGACAGGAGCCACTGAAGCTTTCTTT.